This T cell receptor (beta chain) comes out of a study of blood T cell repertoires in COVID-19. The overall study: Donors in the United States, Italy and Spain gave samples during acute or convalescent COVID-19.

The count of this clone is one. CDR1 is MNHEY, CDR2 SMNVEV, per germline (reference sequence). V lost 0 bases, J lost 0 bases, and 6 bases lay in between. CDR3 length equals 14 residues. Per the original data handling: By means of reference gene primer amplification, nucleated cell counts were estimated. Assay: immunoSEQ multiplex PCR; the TCRdb copy retains only in-frame clones and omits some. V, J and clone size derive from that table, while D and trimming were established from the DNA sequence. This sample has 150,000 to 200,000 clones, with less than 85% found just once. The genes are TRBV27 and TRBJ2-7; D is unresolved. This receptor was identified in a human donor with acute or convalescent COVID-19. The donor label of this sample is uncertain. The sequenced sample was peripheral blood. CDR3 loop: CASSLSAGSYEQYF. CDR3 DNA: TGTGCCAGCAGTTTATCAGCAGGCTCCTACGAGCAGTACTTC.